The 27 T cell receptor beta chains presented below share a single source sample, sequenced in a study of T cell responses to AZD1222 COVID-19 vaccine. The method was immunoSEQ multiplex PCR; TCRdb's version includes in-frame clones alone and lacks a portion of them. The sample consists of under 150,000 clones, more than 65% of them appearing once. Here the sequenced sample was peripheral blood, taken 28 days after the second AZD1222 dose. These receptors originate from an adult who received the AZD1222 COVID-19 vaccine.

J is TRBJ1-1 and V is TRBV15; the D gene is possibly TRBD1 (6 bases). Trimming removed 3 bases from V and 11 bases from J, with 13 bases in between. Germline CDR1 LNHNV, CDR2 YYDKDF (reference sequence). The CDR3 length is 12 residues. The CDR3 bases are TGTGCCACCAGCAGTCCCCGGGGGGCGGCTTTCTTT. The encoded protein is CATSSPRGAAFF.

The chain employs TRBV28 and TRBJ2-3; 13 bases align to TRBD2. With V trimmed by 2 bases and J by 5 bases, 1 base remained unmatched. The CDR3 extends over 15 amino acids. Germline-derived CDR1 and CDR2 are MDHEN and SYDVKM. CDR3 in amino acids: CASSLRLAGGDTQYF. CDR3 nucleotide sequence: TGTGCCAGCAGTTTAAGACTAGCGGGGGGAGATACGCAGTATTTT.

This clone has just one count. V is TRBV18 and J is TRBJ2-1, with D unclear. The V end was cut by 3 bases, the J end by 0 bases, with 12 bases between. The CDR3 runs 16 residues. In germline, CDR1 is KGHSH, CDR2 LQKENI. The CDR3 loop reads CASSPLGLGSYNEQFF. CDR3 nucleotides: TGTGCCAGCTCACCGCTAGGCCTGGGCTCCTACAATGAGCAGTTCTTC. Drawing the rest from reference TRBV18 and TRBJ2-1, the complete variable domain is NAGVMQNPRHLVRRRGQEARLRCSPMKGHSHVYWYRQLPEEGLKFMVYLQKENIIDESGMPKERFSAEFPKEGPSILRIQQVVRGDSAAYFCASSPLGLGSYNEQFFGPGTRLTVL.

V gene TRBV4-3 combines with J gene TRBJ1-1, with 10 bases aligning to TRBD1. J lost 4 bases, V lost 4 bases, and 6 bases had no gene match. The germline gives CDR1 LGHNA, CDR2 YSLEER. The CDR3 totals 15 residues. The CDR3 sequence is CASSLGGQGSTEAFF. The CDR3, as DNA: TGCGCCAGCAGCCTTGGGGGACAGGGGAGCACTGAAGCTTTCTTT.

The rearrangement joins TRBV11-1 to TRBJ1-2, with D perhaps matching TRBD1 (6 bases). Germline loops: CDR1 SGHAT, CDR2 FQDESV (reference sequence). Trimming took off 4 bases at V and 2 bases at J, with 14 bases between the two ends. The CDR3 is made up of 15 amino acids. The CDR3, as DNA: TGTGCCAGCAGCTCCAGGGGAGGTTCCAACTATGGCTACACCTTC. It translates to CASSSRGGSNYGYTF.

J is TRBJ2-3 and V is TRBV6-2 or TRBV6-3; TRBD2 agrees at 7 bases. From germline, CDR1 is MNHEY and CDR2 SVGEGT. The CDR3 totals 17 residues. J was trimmed by 6 bases and V by 4 bases; bases with no gene match: 16. The CDR3 reads CASSSPRLADLMDTQYF. The CDR3 DNA is TGTGCCAGCAGTTCCCCTAGGCTAGCGGACCTCATGGATACGCAGTATTTT.

The V and J genes are TRBV4-1 and TRBJ1-1; D ambiguous. CDR3 length equals 12 residues. V was cut by 3 bases and J by 0 bases, with 2 bases left in between. Germline V CDR1 and CDR2: MGHRA, YSYEKL. CDR3 in amino acids: CASSHLNTEAFF. The CDR3 DNA reads TGCGCCAGCAGCCATCTGAACACTGAAGCTTTCTTT.

The J gene is TRBJ2-3, the V gene TRBV11-3; 8 bases line up with TRBD1. The CDR3 contains 15 residues. Germline CDR1 reads SGHNT; CDR2 reads YENEEA. J was trimmed by 2 bases and V by 4 bases; bases with no gene match: 5. The CDR3 DNA reads as TGTGCCAGCAGCTCGGGACAGGCCTTCACAGATACGCAGTATTTT. It translates to CASSSGQAFTDTQYF.

J is TRBJ2-1 and V is TRBV10-3, with D perhaps matching TRBD1 (6 bases). Per the germline V gene, CDR1 is ENHRY and CDR2 is SYGVKD. The CDR3 length is 14 residues. The germline V and J ends were trimmed by 3 bases and 7 bases, with 13 bases remaining between them. The CDR3 DNA reads as TGTGCCATCAGTGATCCACAGGGTACGAATGAGCAGTTCTTC. This gives the protein CAISDPQGTNEQFF.

V and J are TRBV28 and TRBJ1-2; 7 bases are shared with TRBD1. CDR1 and CDR2 from the germline V gene are MDHEN and SYDVKM. V was clipped by 3 bases and J by 4 bases; unmatched bases: 5. The CDR3 extends over 14 amino acids. Here the CDR3 DNA reads TGTGCCAGCAGTTTCGTACAGGGGTCCTATGGCTACACCTTC. The encoded protein is CASSFVQGSYGYTF.

The rearrangement links TRBV5-8 to TRBJ1-2; a weak D match, TRBD1 (6 bases). CDR3 size: 17 residues. From germline, CDR1 is SGHTS and CDR2 YDEGEE. The germline V and J ends were trimmed by 0 bases and 8 bases, with 23 bases remaining between them. The CDR3: CASSLAKSGTLKEGYTF. The CDR3 region has the DNA TGTGCCAGCAGCTTGGCCAAGTCAGGGACACTTAAGGAGGGCTACACCTTC.

This chain joins TRBV7-2 and TRBJ2-1; a possible D gene is TRBD2 (5 bases). The CDR3 has 13 amino acids. Trimming stripped 3 bases from V and 8 bases from J, with 11 bases between. Germline CDR1 reads SGHTA; CDR2 reads FQGNSA. CDR3 region: CASSFWTGHEQFF. Written as DNA, the CDR3 is TGTGCCAGCAGCTTCTGGACTGGGCATGAGCAGTTCTTC.

The rearrangement uses TRBV5-1 and TRBJ2-5, with TRBD1 matching over 7 bases. Germline CDR1 reads SGHRS; CDR2 reads YFSETQ. V lost 4 bases, J lost 2 bases, and 8 bases stayed unmatched. The CDR3 extends over 15 amino acids. The CDR3 reads CASSILGQSQETQYF. Written as DNA, the CDR3 is TGCGCCAGCAGCATTCTGGGACAGTCACAAGAGACCCAGTACTTC.

The chain is built from TRBV15 and TRBJ1-2; D not resolved. CDR1 is LNHNV, CDR2 YYDKDF, per germline (reference sequence). This CDR3 region has 14 residues. Trimming removed 2 bases from V and 0 bases from J, with 7 bases in between. The CDR3 loop is CATSRSMTNYGYTF. CDR3 sequence (DNA): TGTGCCACCAGCAGATCTATGACTAACTATGGCTACACCTTC.

The rearrangement joins TRBV19 to TRBJ1-4; D is perhaps TRBD1 (5 bases). Germline CDR1 LNHDA, CDR2 SQIVND (reference sequence). V was shortened by 7 bases and J by 4 bases, with 13 bases between the two germline ends. The CDR3 extends over 14 amino acids. CDR3 nucleotide sequence: TGTGCCAGTACTCAGGGAGGGAGTAATGAAAAACTGTTTTTT. Translating it yields CASTQGGSNEKLFF. The entire variable domain, with the rest obtained from reference TRBV19 and TRBJ1-4, is as follows: DGGITQSPKYLFRKEGQNVTLSCEQNLNHDAMYWYRQDPGQGLRLIYYSQIVNDFQKGDIAEGYSVSREKKESFPLTVTSAQKNPTAFYLCASTQGGSNEKLFFGSGTQLSVL.

In its sample, this clone was seen once. The rearrangement joins TRBV4-1 to TRBJ1-3; 7 bases map to TRBD1. This CDR3 is 16 amino acids long. The trim removed 3 bases at V and 7 bases at J, leaving 12 bases unmatched. Germline lookup yields CDR1 MGHRA and CDR2 YSYEKL. The CDR3 DNA reads as TGCGCCAGCAGCCACTTCGGGCAGGGGGAAAAGAACACCATATATTTT. This codes for CASSHFGQGEKNTIYF.

DNA for the CDR3: TGTGCCAGCTCATACGGAGAGGTTACGCAGTATTTT. It encodes CASSYGEVTQYF. This sequence joins TRBV3-1 (or the pseudogene TRBV3-2) and TRBJ2-3; D gene ambiguous. The length of the CDR3 is 12 residues. Germline V gene sequence: CDR1 LGHDT, CDR2 YNNKEL (reference sequence). Trimming cost V 8 bases and J 8 bases, with 14 bases left between them.

This clone was seen only a few times. This chain uses TRBV5-5 with TRBJ1-5; no reliable D call. The germline CDR1 and CDR2 sequences are SGHKS and YYEKEE (reference sequence). V was shortened by 3 bases and J by 5 bases, with 12 bases between the two germline ends. This CDR3 region has 14 residues. CDR3 coding DNA: TGTGCCAGCAGCTCCATGGATTCGGATCAGCCCCAGCATTTT. Translating it yields CASSSMDSDQPQHF. Full variable domain (remainder filled in from reference TRBV5-5 and TRBJ1-5): DAGVTQSPTHLIKTRGQQVTLRCSPISGHKSVSWYQQVLGQGPQFIFQYYEKEERGRGNFPDRFSARQFPNYSSELNVNALLLGDSALYLCASSSMDSDQPQHFGDGTRLSIL.

This clone showed up just a few times. The rearrangement links TRBV21-1 to TRBJ1-2. TRBV21-1 is flagged as a pseudogene. This CDR3 contains 16 residues. This chain's CDR3 is CASSSDTYPEDYGYTF. Here the CDR3 DNA reads TGTGCCAGCAGCAGCGACACCTACCCTGAGGACTATGGCTACACCTTC.

This chain connects TRBV11-2 to TRBJ1-1; D gene uncertain. This CDR3 is 11 amino acids long. The V gene lost 3 bases and the J gene lost 6 bases, with 5 bases spanning the gap. Germline CDR1 is SGHAT and CDR2 is FQNNGV. This CDR3 is CASSFESEAFF. CDR3 DNA: TGTGCCAGCAGCTTCGAATCTGAAGCTTTCTTT. The full variable domain, with the rest looked up from reference TRBV11-2 and TRBJ1-1, is EAGVAQSPRYKIIEKRQSVAFWCNPISGHATLYWYQQILGQGPKLLIQFQNNGVVDDSQLPKDRFSAERLKGVDSTLKIQPAKLEDSAVYLCASSFESEAFFGQGTRLTVV.

This chain connects TRBV19 to TRBJ1-2; D remains unclear. This CDR3 region has 10 residues. Germline values: CDR1 LNHDA, CDR2 SQIVND (reference sequence). V was cut by 6 bases and J by 3 bases, with 2 bases left in between. In DNA, the CDR3 is TGTGCCAGTAGAGACTATGGCTACACCTTC. Its translation: CASRDYGYTF. The full variable domain, its missing parts supplied by reference TRBV19 and TRBJ1-2, is DGGITQSPKYLFRKEGQNVTLSCEQNLNHDAMYWYRQDPGQGLRLIYYSQIVNDFQKGDIAEGYSVSREKKESFPLTVTSAQKNPTAFYLCASRDYGYTFGSGTRLTVV.

A note on this clone: Its ends do not fully match the called genes, so a read error is possible. The rearrangement joins TRBV7-7 to TRBJ1-1; no definite D call. Germline V gene sequence: CDR1 SSHAT, CDR2 FNYEAQ (reference sequence). The CDR3 is 13 amino acids. CDR3 region: CASSLDRNTEAFF. The CDR3 DNA reads TGTGCTAGCAGCTTAGATAGAAACACTGAAGCTTTCTTT.

This clone has only one observation. This chain connects TRBV19 to TRBJ1-1, with D perhaps matching TRBD1 (5 bases). CDR1 and CDR2 (germline): LNHDA, SQIVND (reference sequence). The CDR3 has 14 residues. V was shortened by 3 bases and J by 7 bases, with 15 bases between the two germline ends. The CDR3 DNA reads TGTGCCAGTAGTATCCTCCAGCGGGGCCTTGAAGCTTTCTTT. This encodes CASSILQRGLEAFF.

This clone was counted a few times. This chain connects TRBV5-6 to TRBJ1-6, with 8 bases fitting TRBD1. The V gene end was trimmed by 4 bases and the J gene end by 5 bases; junction bases not matched to a gene: 5. The V gene's germline CDR1 is SGHDT and CDR2 YYEEEE. This CDR3 has 15 residues. The CDR3 DNA reads TGTGCCAGCAGCCCCACGACAGGGGATAATTCACCCCTCCACTTT. It translates to CASSPTTGDNSPLHF.

This sequence joins TRBV18 and TRBJ1-5; 7 nucleotides match TRBD1. Germline-derived CDR1 and CDR2 are KGHSH and LQKENI. CDR3 length: 16 amino acids. The J segment lost 8 bases and the V segment lost 6 bases, leaving 16 bases of the junction unmatched. CDR3: CASSSARGTVWEPQHF. For the CDR3, the DNA is TGTGCCAGCTCGTCCGCACGGGGGACAGTCTGGGAGCCCCAGCATTTT.

This chain uses TRBV13 with TRBJ2-6, with D perhaps matching TRBD1 or TRBD2 (5 bases each). This CDR3 spans 17 amino acids. Per the germline V gene, CDR1 is PRHDT and CDR2 is FYEKMQ (reference sequence). Trimming pared 5 bases from V and 0 bases from J, leaving 14 bases between. CDR3 nucleotides: TGTGCCAGCAGCGCCGGGACGGTCGTCTCTGGGGCCAACGTCCTGACTTTC. It is translated as CASSAGTVVSGANVLTF.

The V call is TRBV11-1, the J call TRBJ1-5, with 7 bases lining up with TRBD1. V lost 4 bases to trimming and J lost 5 bases; unmatched junction nucleotides: 2. This CDR3 region has 13 residues. Germline V CDR1 and CDR2: SGHAT, FQDESV (reference sequence). CDR3 sequence: CASSSTGDQPQHF. Written as DNA, the CDR3 is TGTGCCAGCAGCTCTACAGGGGATCAGCCCCAGCATTTT.